A selection of T cell receptor beta chains follows, all from one sample in a study of cytomegalovirus exposure and HLA in healthy donors. Data came from immunoSEQ multiplex PCR; TCRdb stores just in-frame clones and leaves some out. The data show about 140,000 clones, roughly three quarters seen once. The sequencing input was PBMCs. All receptors derive from a female donor in good health and CMV-seronegative. The CDR3 runs from the conserved cysteine through the conserved F or W. The order of the fields is CDR3 DNA, CDR3 protein, D gene, J gene, V gene, clone size. D genes are given only for firm matches. The listing skips clone size in some rows; elsewhere it reads once, few, many or a size class.

CDR3nt: TGTGCCTGGAGTGTACTGTCCCCCGGGGCAGGGGTATATCCGAGCAATCAGCCCCAGCATTTT
CDR3aa: CAWSVLSPGAGVYPSNQPQHF
d_gene: NA
j_gene: TRBJ1-5
v_gene: TRBV30
abundance: NA

CDR3nt: TGTGCCAGTAGTATTGGCGGGACTGGGGCCAACGTCCTGACTTTC
CDR3aa: CASSIGGTGANVLTF
d_gene: NA
j_gene: TRBJ2-6
v_gene: TRBV19
abundance: NA

CDR3nt: TGTGCCAGCAGTGATGCTTTAGGACTCAAGGACACTGAAGCTTTCTTT
CDR3aa: CASSDALGLKDTEAFF
d_gene: NA
j_gene: TRBJ1-1
v_gene: TRBV2
abundance: NA

CDR3nt: TGTGCCAGCAGCAGACAGGGTTTAACTGAAGCTTTCTTT
CDR3aa: CASSRQGLTEAFF
d_gene: TRBD1
j_gene: TRBJ1-1
v_gene: TRBV7-8
abundance: NA

CDR3nt: TGTGCCAGCAGCTCAGAGATGAGGGGGGGGACCCAGTACTTC
CDR3aa: CASSSEMRGGTQYF
d_gene: NA
j_gene: TRBJ2-5
v_gene: TRBV7-2
abundance: NA

CDR3nt: TGTGCCAGCAGCTTCGGGGTCAGAGGGTACGAGCAGTACTTC
CDR3aa: CASSFGVRGYEQYF
d_gene: NA
j_gene: TRBJ2-7
v_gene: TRBV7-2
abundance: NA

CDR3nt: TGTGCCAGCAACCTTGACGGGGGACCCTACGAGCAGTACTTC
CDR3aa: CASNLDGGPYEQYF
d_gene: NA
j_gene: TRBJ2-7
v_gene: TRBV2
abundance: NA

CDR3nt: TGCGCCAGCAGCGAACAAAGCGGGAGCCATTACAATGAGCAGTTCTTC
CDR3aa: CASSEQSGSHYNEQFF
d_gene: TRBD2
j_gene: TRBJ2-1
v_gene: TRBV5-1
abundance: NA

CDR3nt: TGTGCCAGCAGTCGACTAGCGGAAAGCTCCTACGAGCAGTACTTC
CDR3aa: CASSRLAESSYEQYF
d_gene: TRBD2
j_gene: TRBJ2-7
v_gene: TRBV6-5
abundance: NA

CDR3nt: TGCGCCAGAGTAACAGGCCGAGAGACCCAGTACTTC
CDR3aa: CARVTGRETQYF
d_gene: NA
j_gene: TRBJ2-5
v_gene: TRBV23-1
abundance: NA

CDR3nt: TGTGCCAGCAGCTTAGAAGGGGCGAGCCTGCAGTATTTT
CDR3aa: CASSLEGASLQYF
d_gene: NA
j_gene: TRBJ2-3
v_gene: TRBV7-2
abundance: NA

CDR3nt: TGTGCCAGCAGTTACTCCCAGGGAACGATCTACGAGCAGTACTTC
CDR3aa: CASSYSQGTIYEQYF
d_gene: NA
j_gene: TRBJ2-7
v_gene: TRBV6-6
abundance: NA

CDR3nt: TGCGCCAGCAGCGGGGGCACTTGGGGGACAGGAGCTAACTATGGCTACACCTTC
CDR3aa: CASSGGTWGTGANYGYTF
d_gene: TRBD1
j_gene: TRBJ1-2
v_gene: TRBV5-1
abundance: once

CDR3nt: TGTGCCTCCCGGCGGAGGCACGAAAAACTGTTTTTT
CDR3aa: CASRRRHEKLFF
d_gene: NA
j_gene: TRBJ1-4
v_gene: TRBV6-1
abundance: NA

CDR3nt: TGTGCCAGCAGCCCACAGGACCGGGTTCCAGATACGCAGTATTTT
CDR3aa: CASSPQDRVPDTQYF
d_gene: NA
j_gene: TRBJ2-3
v_gene: TRBV7-6
abundance: NA

CDR3nt: TGTGCCAGCAGGAGGTCGGGGGGTAACTGGGTCGAGCAGTACTTC
CDR3aa: CASRRSGGNWVEQYF
d_gene: TRBD2
j_gene: TRBJ2-7
v_gene: TRBV6-5
abundance: NA

CDR3nt: TGTGCCAGCAGTTTATCGGGAGGGCGGGGCCAGAGGGGTACGCAGTATTTT
CDR3aa: CASSLSGGRGQRGTQYF
d_gene: TRBD2
j_gene: TRBJ2-3
v_gene: TRBV27
abundance: few

CDR3nt: TGTGCCACCAGCAGAGTTATGACGGGGGGCCGCACAGATACGCAGTATTTT
CDR3aa: CATSRVMTGGRTDTQYF
d_gene: NA
j_gene: TRBJ2-3
v_gene: TRBV15
abundance: once

CDR3nt: TGCGCCAGCAGCAGGGGTGAGAGTTCCTATGGCTACACCTTC
CDR3aa: CASSRGESSYGYTF
d_gene: NA
j_gene: TRBJ1-2
v_gene: TRBV5-1
abundance: NA

CDR3nt: TGTGCCATCAGTGGCGATGAGGATACGCAGTATTTT
CDR3aa: CAISGDEDTQYF
d_gene: NA
j_gene: TRBJ2-3
v_gene: TRBV10-3
abundance: NA

CDR3nt: TGTGCCAGCAGCTTGCCCCTTCAGGGGAACTATGGCTACACCTTC
CDR3aa: CASSLPLQGNYGYTF
d_gene: NA
j_gene: TRBJ1-2
v_gene: TRBV5-4
abundance: NA

CDR3nt: TGTGCCAGCAGGTCGGACTGGGAGCAAGAGACCCAGTACTTC
CDR3aa: CASRSDWEQETQYF
d_gene: NA
j_gene: TRBJ2-5
v_gene: TRBV5-4
abundance: NA

CDR3nt: TGTGCCATCAGTGTTGACAGAAACATTCAGTACTTC
CDR3aa: CAISVDRNIQYF
d_gene: NA
j_gene: TRBJ2-4
v_gene: TRBV10-3
abundance: NA